One and the same sample provided the 24 T cell receptor beta chains below, sequenced in a study of blood T cell repertoires in COVID-19. Method: immunoSEQ multiplex PCR; TCRdb's copy keeps in-frame clones and lacks some. The sample lists under 300,000 clones, 86% occurring once. Sequencing was carried out using peripheral blood. These receptors originate from a man of 80 years or more with acute or convalescent COVID-19.

Comment on this clone: The identical CDR3 is also encoded by other nucleotide sequences in the sample. The V and J genes are TRBV18 and TRBJ1-1, with D perhaps matching TRBD1 (5 bases). This CDR3 has 16 residues. V dropped 1 base and J dropped 1 base, with 13 bases sitting between them. Germline V lookup: CDR1 KGHSH, CDR2 LQKENI. The CDR3 nucleotides are TGTGCCAGCTCACCACGCGGTCAAGGGGCGAACACTGAAGCTTTCTTT. This translates into CASSPRGQGANTEAFF.

The chain recombines TRBV7-2 with TRBJ2-7, with 8 positions matching TRBD2. The CDR3 sequence is 15 residues long. CDR1 SGHTA and CDR2 FQGNSA come from the germline V gene. V was clipped by 1 base and J by 0 bases; unmatched bases: 2. CDR3 amino acids: CASSLVAGTSYEQYF. The CDR3 DNA reads as TGTGCCAGCAGCTTAGTAGCGGGGACCTCCTACGAGCAGTACTTC.

V is TRBV27 and J is TRBJ1-1, with 9 bases aligning to TRBD1. The CDR3 is 15 amino acids. Germline loops: CDR1 MNHEY, CDR2 SMNVEV (reference sequence). With 7 bases clipped from V and 3 bases from J, the junction kept 9 bases outside the gene matches. This chain's CDR3 is CASTQDRGEDTEAFF. CDR3 bases: TGTGCCAGCACCCAGGACAGGGGTGAGGACACTGAAGCTTTCTTT.

This chain joins TRBV27 and TRBJ2-1; 10 nucleotides align to TRBD2. V shed 5 bases, J shed 4 bases, and the junction held 17 bases outside the gene matches. Germline V CDR1 and CDR2: MNHEY, SMNVEV (reference sequence). This CDR3 has 19 amino acids. The CDR3 nucleotides are TGTGCCAGCAGTCAAAGGGTCGGGGTCAGCGGGAGGGCTTACAATGAGCAGTTCTTC. It is translated as CASSQRVGVSGRAYNEQFF.

The chain joins TRBV5-1 to TRBJ1-1; D not certain. CDR1 is SGHRS and CDR2 is YFSETQ in the germline V gene. CDR3 length: 13 residues. V was cut by 0 bases and J by 1 base, with 4 bases left in between. The CDR3 loop is CASSLDRNTEAFF. As DNA, the CDR3 is TGCGCCAGCAGCTTGGACAGGAACACTGAAGCTTTCTTT. Variable domain in full (rest from reference TRBV5-1 and TRBJ1-1): KAGVTQTPRYLIKTRGQQVTLSCSPISGHRSVSWYQQTPGQGLQFLFEYFSETQRNKGNFPGRFSGRQFSNSRSEMNVSTLELGDSALYLCASSLDRNTEAFFGQGTRLTVV.

The chain joins TRBV6-4 to TRBJ2-1; 8 nucleotides line up with TRBD2. J lost 4 bases, V lost 6 bases, and 8 bases had no gene match. This CDR3 contains 15 residues. Germline V CDR1 and CDR2: MRHNA, SNTAGT. The CDR3 here is CASSRGAGGYNEQFF. CDR3 bases: TGTGCCAGCAGCCGGGGCGCGGGGGGTTACAATGAGCAGTTCTTC.

The chain couples TRBV9 to TRBJ2-7, with TRBD2 matching over 8 bases. Germline loops: CDR1 SGDLS, CDR2 YYNGEE. The CDR3 totals 15 residues. J was trimmed by 3 bases and V by 0 bases; bases with no gene match: 5. The CDR3 bases are TGTGCCAGCAGCGTAGCTCCCGGGAGGGGCTACGAGCAGTACTTC. Encoded protein: CASSVAPGRGYEQYF.

V is TRBV18 and J is TRBJ1-1; 9 nucleotides agree with TRBD1. CDR1 KGHSH and CDR2 LQKENI come from the germline V gene. This CDR3 comprises 15 residues. The ends lost 6 bases at V and 0 bases at J; junction bases unmatched: 5. The CDR3 DNA follows: TGTGCCAGCTCGGACAGGGGCACAATGAACACTGAAGCTTTCTTT. Its translation is CASSDRGTMNTEAFF.

This clone came up once. The CDR3, as DNA: TGTGCCAGCAGTGAAGAGTGGACAGGCCGCTCTGGGGCCAACGTCCTGACTTTC. Its translation is CASSEEWTGRSGANVLTF. The V and J genes are TRBV2 and TRBJ2-6, with TRBD1 identical over 7 bases. In germline, CDR1 is SNHLY, CDR2 FYNNEI. The CDR3 is 18 amino acids. The ends lost 1 base at V and 0 bases at J; junction bases unmatched: 6. Full variable domain (remainder filled in from reference TRBV2 and TRBJ2-6): EPEVTQTPSHQVTQMGQEVILRCVPISNHLYFYWYRQILGQKVEFLVSFYNNEISEKSEIFDDQFSVERPDGSNFTLKIRSTKLEDSAMYFCASSEEWTGRSGANVLTFGAGSRLTVL.

The chain is built from TRBV18 and TRBJ1-6; weak D call: TRBD1 (6 bases). CDR3 length: 15 residues. The germline V gene has CDR1 KGHSH and CDR2 LQKENI. The V end lost 4 bases, the J end lost 8 bases, and 15 bases lay between the germline ends. CDR3 sequence reads: CASSRDKTDHSPLHF. The CDR3 nucleotides read TGTGCCAGCTCACGGGACAAAACAGACCATTCACCCCTCCACTTT.

The chain couples TRBV6-1 to TRBJ1-2; TRBD1 matches at 7 bases. The junction had 4 bases not matched to a gene; V was cut back by 2 bases and J by 4 bases. Germline CDR1 is MNHNS and CDR2 is SASEGT. There are 14 residues in the CDR3. As DNA, the CDR3 is TGTGCCAGCAGTGAAAGGGGGCAAGTCTATGGCTACACCTTC. As protein: CASSERGQVYGYTF.

V usage is TRBV28 and J usage is TRBJ2-7; D ambiguous. CDR1 and CDR2 from the germline V gene are MDHEN and SYDVKM. The V gene lost 4 bases and the J gene lost 2 bases, with 12 bases spanning the gap. The CDR3 consists of 14 residues. This CDR3 is CASSSPLETYEQYF. In DNA, the CDR3 is TGTGCCAGCAGTTCACCGTTGGAGACCTACGAGCAGTACTTC.

The genes are TRBV9 and TRBJ1-1; D possibly corresponds to TRBD1 (5 bases). V lost 0 bases and J 5 bases, leaving 11 bases between the germline ends. The germline gives CDR1 SGDLS, CDR2 YYNGEE. This CDR3 spans 14 amino acids. CDR3 amino acids: CASSVGVRVTEAFF. For the CDR3, the DNA is TGTGCCAGCAGCGTAGGGGTCAGGGTAACTGAAGCTTTCTTT.

The gene calls are TRBV7-8 and TRBJ2-1, with 10 bases identical to TRBD2. The V segment lost 1 base and the J segment 6 bases; nucleotides outside the gene matches: 3. The V gene's germline CDR1 is SGHVS and CDR2 FQNEAQ. The CDR3 totals 15 residues. The CDR3 spells CASSLVSGRLNEQFF. CDR3 bases: TGTGCCAGCAGCTTAGTTAGCGGGAGGCTCAATGAGCAGTTCTTC.

The chain joins TRBV7-9 to TRBJ1-1; weak D call: TRBD1 (6 bases). V dropped 0 bases and J dropped 5 bases, with 13 bases sitting between them. CDR3 length: 15 residues. CDR1 and CDR2 (germline): SEHNR, FQNEAQ (reference sequence). CDR3 region: CASSLANREGTEAFF. As DNA, the CDR3 is TGTGCCAGCAGCTTAGCTAACAGGGAAGGAACTGAAGCTTTCTTT.

A remark on this clone: One junction end disagrees with the germline gene, perhaps due to a read error. This sequence joins TRBV7-2 and TRBJ2-7; TRBD2 aligns across 10 bases. The CDR3 totals 13 residues. Germline CDR1 reads SGHTA; CDR2 reads FQGNSA. CDR3 nucleotides: TGTGCCAGCAGCTTAGGTCTAGCGGGAGTTTTGGACTTC. This encodes CASSLGLAGVLDF.

The rearrangement uses TRBV2 and TRBJ2-3, with TRBD2 identical over 10 bases. The germline gives CDR1 SNHLY, CDR2 FYNNEI. V was pared by 6 bases and J by 6 bases, with 9 bases of the junction left unmatched. This CDR3 spans 15 amino acids. CDR3 in amino acids: CASSPRAAGGDTQYF. The CDR3 nucleotides are TGTGCCAGCAGCCCTCGCGCAGCGGGAGGGGATACGCAGTATTTT.

About this clone: An end of the junction does not agree with germline; a read error may underlie this. This chain joins TRBV4-1 and TRBJ1-1; the match to TRBD1 covers 7 bases. This CDR3 has 13 residues. CDR1 and CDR2 (germline): MGHRA, YSYEKL. The chain's CDR3 is CASSQVLETGTLF. CDR3 nucleotide sequence: TGCGCCAGCAGCCAGGTTCTAGAGACAGGGACTCTTTTT.

This chain links TRBV7-6 with TRBJ2-7; tentative D call: TRBD1 (6 bases). V was pared by 5 bases and J by 1 base, with 9 bases between. This CDR3 spans 13 amino acids. CDR1 and CDR2 (germline): SGHVS, FNYEAQ. CDR3 nucleotide sequence: TGTGCCAGCAGCCTGGGGGCTTCCTACGAGCAGTACTTC. This gives the protein CASSLGASYEQYF.

The chain couples TRBV3-1 (or the pseudogene TRBV3-2) to TRBJ1-2; D perhaps matches TRBD1 (6 bases). The CDR3 consists of 14 residues. V gave up 6 bases and J gave up 5 bases, with 16 bases separating them. Germline assignment: CDR1 LGHDT and CDR2 YNNKEL (reference sequence). The CDR3 region is CASSQQGVGYGYTF. The DNA of the CDR3 is TGTGCCAGCAGTCAACAGGGCGTGGGATATGGCTACACCTTC.

The CDR3 coding sequence is TGTGCCAGCTCAAGGGACAGGGAAGAGGGCCTGTTTTTT. It codes for CASSRDREEGLFF. The chain uses TRBV18 and TRBJ1-4, with 9 bases fitting TRBD1. The CDR3 is made up of 13 amino acids. Germline V gene sequence: CDR1 KGHSH, CDR2 LQKENI. J was trimmed by 14 bases and V by 5 bases; bases with no gene match: 9.

The chain couples TRBV18 to TRBJ1-5; weak D call: TRBD1 (6 bases). CDR1 is KGHSH, CDR2 LQKENI, per germline. Trimming left V 6 bases short and J 1 base short, with 10 bases between. The CDR3 is 14 amino acids. The chain's CDR3 is CASSLTGSNQPQHF. In nucleotides, the CDR3 is TGTGCCAGCTCGCTGACAGGAAGCAATCAGCCCCAGCATTTT.

The genes are TRBV28 and TRBJ1-6; no definite D call. CDR3 length: 16 amino acids. Germline CDR1 reads MDHEN; CDR2 reads SYDVKM. Deletions cut 4 bases from V and 0 bases from J, with 10 bases between. CDR3 coding DNA: TGTGCCAGCAGTTCCATTACAAGCTCCTATAATTCACCCCTCCACTTT. This sequence encodes CASSSITSSYNSPLHF.

On this clone itself: Other DNA variants within this sample encode the same CDR3. V usage is TRBV6-1 and J usage is TRBJ1-6; perhaps TRBD1 as D (5 bases). Germline V lookup: CDR1 MNHNS, CDR2 SASEGT. The CDR3 is 17 amino acids. V was clipped by 1 base and J by 0 bases, with 10 bases between them. As DNA, the CDR3 is TGTGCCAGCAGTGAAGTGGGGGGAAGCTCCTATAATTCACCCCTCCACTTT. It is translated as CASSEVGGSSYNSPLHF.